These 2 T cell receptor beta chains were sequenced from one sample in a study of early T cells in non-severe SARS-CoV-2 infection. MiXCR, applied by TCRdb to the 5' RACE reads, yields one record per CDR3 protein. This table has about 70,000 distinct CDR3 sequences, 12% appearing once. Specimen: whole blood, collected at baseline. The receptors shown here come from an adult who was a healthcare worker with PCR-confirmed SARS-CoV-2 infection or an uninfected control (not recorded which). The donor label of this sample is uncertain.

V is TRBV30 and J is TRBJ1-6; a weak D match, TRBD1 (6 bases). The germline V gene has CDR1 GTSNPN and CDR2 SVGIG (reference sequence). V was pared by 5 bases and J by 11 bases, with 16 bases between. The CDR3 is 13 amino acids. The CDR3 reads CAWQLAGVAPLHF. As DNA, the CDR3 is TGTGCCTGGCAGCTAGCAGGGGTCGCACCCCTCCACTTT.

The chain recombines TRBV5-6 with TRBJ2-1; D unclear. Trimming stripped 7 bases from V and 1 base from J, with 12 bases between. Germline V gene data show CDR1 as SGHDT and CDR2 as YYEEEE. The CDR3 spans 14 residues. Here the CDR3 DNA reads TGTGCCAGCGTAGGCACAGCGTCCTACAATGAGCAGTTCTTC. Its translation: CASVGTASYNEQFF.